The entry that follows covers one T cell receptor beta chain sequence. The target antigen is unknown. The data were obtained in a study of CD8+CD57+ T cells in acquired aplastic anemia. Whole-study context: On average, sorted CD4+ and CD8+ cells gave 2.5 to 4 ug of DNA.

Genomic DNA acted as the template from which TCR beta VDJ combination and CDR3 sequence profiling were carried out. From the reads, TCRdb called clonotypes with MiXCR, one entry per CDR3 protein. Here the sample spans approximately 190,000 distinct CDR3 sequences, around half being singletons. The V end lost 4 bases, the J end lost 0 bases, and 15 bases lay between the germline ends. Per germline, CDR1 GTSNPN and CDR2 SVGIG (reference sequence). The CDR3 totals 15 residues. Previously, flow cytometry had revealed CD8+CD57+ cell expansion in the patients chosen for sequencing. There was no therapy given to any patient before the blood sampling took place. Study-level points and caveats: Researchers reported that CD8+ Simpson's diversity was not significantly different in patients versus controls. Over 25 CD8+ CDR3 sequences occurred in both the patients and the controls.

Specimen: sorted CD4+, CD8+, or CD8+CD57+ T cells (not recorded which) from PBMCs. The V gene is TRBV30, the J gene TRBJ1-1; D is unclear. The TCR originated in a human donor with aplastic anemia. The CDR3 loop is CAWNQGRQMNTEAFF. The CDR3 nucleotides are TGTGCCTGGAATCAAGGGAGGCAAATGAACACTGAAGCTTTCTTT.